This T cell receptor beta chain was identified during a study of tumor-infiltrating lymphocytes in localized non-small cell lung cancer. Looking at the study overall: Patients included smokers and never-smokers with various histologies, some sampled after neoadjuvant chemotherapy. Each patient gave resected tumor and non-adjacent uninvolved lung tissue.

The assay was immunoSEQ multiplex PCR, and TCRdb's table has in-frame clones only and misses some. This table holds fewer than 15,000 clones, under 70% found once. The CDR3 extends over 15 amino acids. The germline V gene has CDR1 SGHDN and CDR2 FVKESK. V lost 0 bases and J lost 3, with 12 bases in between. Study outcomes and limitations: Tumor T-cell fraction was not associated with recurrence-free survival.

This clone is medium-sized in the sample. The antigen remains undetermined. This clonotype was obtained from a human donor with non-small cell lung cancer. The gene calls are TRBV14 and TRBJ2-7; the D call may be TRBD1 or TRBD2 (5 bases each). The sample was lung tumor tissue. CDR3 bases: TGTGCCAGCAGCCAAGAAGGGACCGGGAACTACGAGCAGTACTTC. Amino acids: CASSQEGTGNYEQYF.